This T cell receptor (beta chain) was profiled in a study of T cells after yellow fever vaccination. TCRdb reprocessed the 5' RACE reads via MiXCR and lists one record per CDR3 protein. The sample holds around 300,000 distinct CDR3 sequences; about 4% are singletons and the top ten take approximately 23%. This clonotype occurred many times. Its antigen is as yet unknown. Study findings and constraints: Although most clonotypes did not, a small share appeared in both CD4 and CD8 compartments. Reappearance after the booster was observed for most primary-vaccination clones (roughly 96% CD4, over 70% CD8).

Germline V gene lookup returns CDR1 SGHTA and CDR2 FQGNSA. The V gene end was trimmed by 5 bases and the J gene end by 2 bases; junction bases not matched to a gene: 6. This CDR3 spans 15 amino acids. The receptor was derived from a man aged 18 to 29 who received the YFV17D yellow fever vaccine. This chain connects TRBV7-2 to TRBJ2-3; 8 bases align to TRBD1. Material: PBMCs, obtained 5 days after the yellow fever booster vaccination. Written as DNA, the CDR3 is TGTGCCAGCAGCCCACGGACAGGGATCACAGATACGCAGTATTTT. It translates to CASSPRTGITDTQYF.